These 30 T cell receptor beta chains were sequenced from one sample in a study of CD8 T cells in ankylosing spondylitis. TCRdb processed the 5' RACE reads anew with MiXCR; each CDR3 protein has one entry. There are some 150,000 distinct CDR3 sequences in the sample; 40% to 50% occur only once, and 12% to 15% lies in the top ten. Sequenced: synovial fluid, either unsorted or a sorted T cell fraction (not recorded which). These receptors all come from a male donor with ankylosing spondylitis.

This chain links TRBV5-5 with TRBJ1-1; no clear D gene. Trimming took 3 bases from V and 2 from J, leaving 14 bases between them. Germline CDR1 and CDR2: SGHKS and YYEKEE (reference sequence). The CDR3 has 15 residues. The CDR3 loop reads CASSWEAGINTEAFF. The CDR3 region has the DNA TGTGCCAGCAGCTGGGAGGCGGGGATCAACACTGAAGCTTTCTTT.

The V gene is TRBV7-9, the J gene TRBJ1-2; no clear D. The CDR3 totals 15 residues. V was clipped by 0 bases and J by 5 bases, with 13 bases between them. Germline V gene lookup returns CDR1 SEHNR and CDR2 FQNEAQ (reference sequence). CDR3 in amino acids: CASSLAVRIPYGYTF. The CDR3 nucleotides read TGTGCCAGCAGCTTAGCGGTGCGCATCCCATATGGCTACACCTTC.

This chain connects TRBV19 to TRBJ1-2; D is undetermined. Germline V gene lookup returns CDR1 LNHDA and CDR2 SQIVND (reference sequence). V lost 6 bases and J lost 2, with 7 bases in between. CDR3 length: 12 residues. DNA of the CDR3: TGTGCCAGTAGGGGAGAGAACTATGGCTACACCTTC. Translation: CASRGENYGYTF.

The rearrangement uses TRBV27 and TRBJ2-4; 9 bases match TRBD1. This CDR3 contains 14 residues. Germline CDR1 is MNHEY and CDR2 is SMNVEV (reference sequence). V dropped 5 bases and J dropped 7; count of bases not matched to a gene: 6. DNA of the CDR3: TGTGCCAGCAGTCCTGGGACAGGGATCAACATTCAGTACTTC. It is translated as CASSPGTGINIQYF.

This clonotype was detected ten times or more. The rearrangement links TRBV24-1 to TRBJ1-1; a weak D match, TRBD1 (5 bases). CDR1 KGHDR and CDR2 SFDVKD come from the germline V gene. V was clipped by 2 bases and J by 0 bases, with 18 bases between them. The CDR3 sequence is 18 residues long. CDR3 in amino acids: CATSDSEGQGGMNTEAFF. CDR3 DNA sequence: TGTGCCACCAGTGATTCCGAAGGGCAGGGCGGGATGAACACTGAAGCTTTCTTT.

The sample holds a few counts of this clonotype. The chain carries TRBV4-3 and TRBJ2-1; 8 bases align to TRBD2. Looked up from germline, CDR1 is LGHNA and CDR2 is YSLEER. The V segment lost 0 bases and the J segment 7 bases; nucleotides outside the gene matches: 11. CDR3 length equals 17 residues. CDR3 nucleotides: TGCGCCAGCAGCCAAGAGGCTCCGGGACTAGTTATAAATGAGCAGTTCTTC. Encoded protein: CASSQEAPGLVINEQFF.

This chain connects TRBV28 to TRBJ2-7; D possibly matches TRBD1 or TRBD2 (5 bases each). This CDR3 is built from 15 residues. Trimming removed 4 bases at V and 2 bases at J, with 15 bases between. Per germline, CDR1 MDHEN and CDR2 SYDVKM. The DNA of the CDR3 is TGTGCCAGCAGTTCTTTCCGGGACCACCCCTACGAGCAGTACTTC. Translated, it gives CASSSFRDHPYEQYF.

This clonotype came up once. The genes are TRBV4-1 and TRBJ2-7; 7 bases agree with TRBD1. With 5 bases clipped from V and 2 bases from J, the junction kept 6 bases outside the gene matches. Germline V CDR1 and CDR2: MGHRA, YSYEKL. The CDR3 contains 14 residues. The CDR3 loop is CASSARDSTYEQYF. The CDR3 DNA follows: TGCGCCAGCAGCGCCCGGGACAGTACCTACGAGCAGTACTTC.

The gene calls are TRBV20-1 and TRBJ1-1, with 7 bases lining up with TRBD1. Germline CDR1 and CDR2: DFQATT and SNEGSKA (reference sequence). V dropped 1 base and J dropped 1; count of bases not matched to a gene: 9. The CDR3 sequence is 16 residues long. The CDR3 spells CSARGWDSLQNTEAFF. DNA for the CDR3: TGCAGTGCTAGAGGCTGGGACAGCTTACAGAACACTGAAGCTTTCTTT.

This chain connects TRBV5-1 to TRBJ2-3; TRBD2 matches 9 bases. CDR3 length: 19 amino acids. CDR1 and CDR2 from the germline V gene are SGHRS and YFSETQ. V shed 4 bases and J 2 bases; nucleotides not matched to a gene: 17. Here the CDR3 reads CASSPGVAGASADTDTQYF. In DNA, the CDR3 is TGCGCCAGCAGCCCCGGGGTAGCGGGGGCCTCGGCTGACACAGATACGCAGTATTTT. The full variable domain, its missing parts supplied by reference TRBV5-1 and TRBJ2-3, is KAGVTQTPRYLIKTRGQQVTLSCSPISGHRSVSWYQQTPGQGLQFLFEYFSETQRNKGNFPGRFSGRQFSNSRSEMNVSTLELGDSALYLCASSPGVAGASADTDTQYFGPGTRLTVL.

The V gene is TRBV12-3 or TRBV12-4, the J gene TRBJ1-1; D gene ambiguous. This CDR3 spans 14 amino acids. The germline V and J ends were trimmed by 6 bases and 4 bases, with 15 bases remaining between them. The CDR3 DNA follows: TGTGCCAGCAGACGACAAAGGGAGAGCACTGAAGCTTTCTTT. Translating it yields CASRRQRESTEAFF.

The gene calls are TRBV11-2 and TRBJ2-3; 12 positions match TRBD2. The CDR3 has 19 amino acids. The V segment lost 6 bases and the J segment 1 base; nucleotides outside the gene matches: 14. Germline assignment: CDR1 SGHAT and CDR2 FQNNGV. Written as DNA, the CDR3 is TGTGCCAGCAGGCCAGGCCGACTAGCGGGGGTGGTGGGCACAGATACGCAGTATTTT. This gives the protein CASRPGRLAGVVGTDTQYF.

The chain recombines TRBV29-1 with TRBJ1-1; the match to TRBD1 covers 9 bases. This CDR3 comprises 11 residues. V was pared by 5 bases and J by 11 bases, with 6 bases of the junction left unmatched. Germline CDR1 is SQVTM and CDR2 is ANQGSEA. The chain's CDR3 is CSVQGQGRAFF. The CDR3, as DNA: TGCAGCGTTCAAGGACAGGGGCGTGCTTTCTTT.

In this sample, this clonotype turned up many times. J is TRBJ2-2 and V is TRBV5-1, with D hard to call. V gave up 1 base and J gave up 5 bases, with 9 bases separating them. CDR1 is SGHRS, CDR2 YFSETQ, per germline. There are 14 residues in the CDR3. CDR3 in DNA: TGCGCCAGCAGCTTGTTTCCGGAAACCGGGGAGCTGTTTTTT. This sequence encodes CASSLFPETGELFF.

The V gene is TRBV6-5, the J gene TRBJ1-6; no firm D call. V was cut by 4 bases and J by 0 bases, with 19 bases left in between. Germline V lookup: CDR1 MNHEY, CDR2 SVGAGI. This CDR3 contains 19 residues. The CDR3 sequence is CASSSQREVGSSYNSPLHF. As DNA, the CDR3 is TGTGCCAGCAGTTCCCAGAGGGAAGTAGGGAGCTCCTATAATTCACCCCTCCACTTT.

The table lists this clonotype with a few counts. The rearrangement joins TRBV28 to TRBJ2-1; D not resolved. Germline V gene data show CDR1 as MDHEN and CDR2 as SYDVKM. CDR3 length: 16 amino acids. V lost 5 bases, J lost 3 bases, and 17 bases lay in between. The CDR3 DNA follows: TGTGCCAGCAGTCCCCCGGACCCCTATTTCTACAATGAGCAGTTCTTC. It specifies CASSPPDPYFYNEQFF.

The chain carries TRBV5-5 and TRBJ2-1, with 7 bases lining up with TRBD2. The CDR3 spans 18 residues. The germline CDR1 and CDR2 sequences are SGHKS and YYEKEE (reference sequence). J gave up 1 base and V 1 base, and 11 bases lay outside the gene matches. The CDR3 DNA reads as TGTGCCAGCAGCTTGTTCATGCTAGCGGAAGTTTCCTACAATGAGCAGTTCTTC. This sequence encodes CASSLFMLAEVSYNEQFF.

This clonotype has only a few counts. This chain links TRBV4-2 with TRBJ2-6; D uncertain. Trimming shortened V by 0 bases and J by 1 base, and 7 bases separated the two germline ends. Germline CDR1 and CDR2: LGHNA and YNFKEQ. CDR3 length: 16 residues. The CDR3 DNA reads as TGTGCCAGCAGCCAAGATCTCGAGTCTGGGGCCAACGTCCTGACTTTC. Translating gives CASSQDLESGANVLTF.

The V call is TRBV20-1, the J call TRBJ2-1; the match to TRBD1 covers 7 bases. CDR1 and CDR2 (germline): DFQATT, SNEGSKA (reference sequence). This CDR3 spans 12 amino acids. Trimming took 0 bases from V and 8 from J; bases not matched to a gene: 1. In DNA, the CDR3 is TGCAGTGCTAGAGATCAGGGGGATGAGCAGTTCTTC. This translates into CSARDQGDEQFF.

This clonotype was detected only a few times. The chain uses TRBV11-2 and TRBJ2-1, with 14 bases aligning to TRBD2. Trimming at V came to 4 bases and at J to 8 bases, leaving 4 bases not matched to a gene. Germline-derived CDR1 and CDR2 are SGHAT and FQNNGV. This CDR3 is 15 amino acids long. The CDR3 loop is CASSSGLAGADEQFF. Written as DNA, the CDR3 is TGTGCCAGCAGCTCGGGACTAGCGGGAGCTGATGAGCAGTTCTTC.

The V gene is TRBV4-3, the J gene TRBJ1-2; D unresolved. The CDR3 runs to 13 residues. Trimming stripped 0 bases from V and 5 bases from J, with 7 bases between. In germline, CDR1 is LGHNA, CDR2 YSLEER. The CDR3 DNA is TGCGCCAGCAGCCAAGATTACGGATATGGCTACACCTTC. Its translation is CASSQDYGYGYTF.

The V call is TRBV4-3, the J call TRBJ2-4; 8 bases fit TRBD2. The CDR3 runs to 17 residues. CDR1 LGHNA and CDR2 YSLEER come from the germline V gene. V lost 0 bases and J lost 0; bases outside the gene matches: 4. The CDR3 protein is CASSQDREGLAKNIQYF. DNA for the CDR3: TGCGCCAGCAGCCAAGATCGGGAGGGACTAGCCAAAAACATTCAGTACTTC.

The rearrangement joins TRBV10-3 to TRBJ1-6; D unresolved. This CDR3 comprises 15 residues. Germline assignment: CDR1 ENHRY and CDR2 SYGVKD. V was clipped by 6 bases and J by 7 bases, with 16 bases between them. CDR3 residues: CAIRETPASNSPLHF. CDR3 nucleotide sequence: TGTGCCATCAGGGAAACCCCGGCGTCGAATTCACCCCTCCACTTT.

The J gene is TRBJ1-3, the V gene TRBV4-2, with D possibly matching TRBD1 (5 bases). Germline V gene lookup returns CDR1 LGHNA and CDR2 YNFKEQ. Trimming pared 0 bases from V and 0 bases from J, leaving 12 bases between. The CDR3 is made up of 17 amino acids. CDR3 coding DNA: TGTGCCAGCAGCCAAGATCGGGGCGTAGCCTCTGGAAACACCATATATTTT. Translated, it gives CASSQDRGVASGNTIYF.

The gene calls are TRBV5-4 and TRBJ2-5, with 10 nucleotides matching TRBD2. The CDR3 loop spans 16 amino acids. After removal of 0 bases from V and 5 bases from J, the junction contained 7 bases not matched to a gene. From germline, CDR1 is SGHNT and CDR2 YYREEE (reference sequence). Written as DNA, the CDR3 is TGTGCCAGCAGCTTGGAGCTAGCGGGAGTGGGTGAGACCCAGTACTTC. It specifies CASSLELAGVGETQYF.

The chain joins TRBV5-1 to TRBJ1-2; 10 nucleotides align to TRBD1. Germline CDR1 is SGHRS and CDR2 is YFSETQ. The J segment lost 4 bases and the V segment lost 4 bases, leaving 10 bases of the junction unmatched. CDR3 length: 16 residues. The CDR3 region is CASSGPKTGGSYGYTF. For the CDR3, the DNA is TGCGCCAGCAGCGGACCTAAGACAGGGGGCTCCTATGGCTACACCTTC.

This rearrangement joins TRBV9 to TRBJ2-3; D not resolved. The CDR3 sequence is 15 residues long. Trimming left V 0 bases short and J 0 bases short, with 8 bases between. Germline loops: CDR1 SGDLS, CDR2 YYNGEE. Written as DNA, the CDR3 is TGTGCCAGCAGCGTAGGCGGCGGTAGCACAGATACGCAGTATTTT. Translating it yields CASSVGGGSTDTQYF.

This clonotype was seen repeatedly, ten times or more. This chain uses TRBV20-1 with TRBJ1-1; D is possibly TRBD1 (5 bases). The CDR3 covers 14 residues. The V gene's germline CDR1 is DFQATT and CDR2 SNEGSKA (reference sequence). Trimming shortened V by 6 bases and J by 4 bases, and 18 bases separated the two germline ends. In nucleotides, the CDR3 is TGCAGTGCCCCTGGGGGGGGGAGGGTCACTGAAGCTTTCTTT. It yields the protein CSAPGGGRVTEAFF.

This clonotype was detected a few times. The chain recombines TRBV7-9 with TRBJ2-1; a possible D gene is TRBD1 (5 bases). V lost 2 bases, J lost 6 bases, and 17 bases lay in between. From germline, CDR1 is SEHNR and CDR2 FQNEAQ (reference sequence). CDR3 length: 16 residues. The CDR3 DNA reads as TGTGCCAGCAGCTTACGCGGACAATGGGTGACCAATGAGCAGTTCTTC. Protein: CASSLRGQWVTNEQFF. The full variable domain, completed using reference TRBV7-9 and TRBJ2-1, is DTGVSQNPRHKITKRGQNVTFRCDPISEHNRLYWYRQTLGQGPEFLTYFQNEAQLEKSRLLSDRFSAERPKGSFSTLEIQRTEQGDSAMYLCASSLRGQWVTNEQFFGPGTRLTVL.

This clonotype has a handful of counts. The rearrangement links TRBV7-8 to TRBJ2-7; possible D gene TRBD1, 5 bases. Germline CDR1 is SGHVS and CDR2 is FQNEAQ. The CDR3 is made up of 17 amino acids. V lost 2 bases and J lost 2, with 19 bases in between. CDR3 loop: CASSLRGPVGEAYEQYF. CDR3 coding DNA: TGTGCCAGCAGCTTAAGGGGTCCTGTTGGAGAGGCCTACGAGCAGTACTTC.